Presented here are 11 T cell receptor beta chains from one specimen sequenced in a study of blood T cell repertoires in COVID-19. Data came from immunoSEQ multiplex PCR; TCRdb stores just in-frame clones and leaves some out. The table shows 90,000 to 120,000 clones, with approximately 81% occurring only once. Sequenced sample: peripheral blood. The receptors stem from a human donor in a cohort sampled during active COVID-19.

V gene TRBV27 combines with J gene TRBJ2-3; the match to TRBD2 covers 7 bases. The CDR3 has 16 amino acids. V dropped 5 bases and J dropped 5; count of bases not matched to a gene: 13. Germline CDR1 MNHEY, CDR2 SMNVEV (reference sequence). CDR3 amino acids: CASSPFGRGREDTQYF. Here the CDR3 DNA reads TGTGCCAGCAGTCCATTCGGCCGGGGGAGGGAAGATACGCAGTATTTT.

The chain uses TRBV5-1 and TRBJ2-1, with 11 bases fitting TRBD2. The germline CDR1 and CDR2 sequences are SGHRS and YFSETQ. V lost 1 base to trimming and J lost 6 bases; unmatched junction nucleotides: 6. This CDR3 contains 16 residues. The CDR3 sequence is CASSLTLAGGPNEQFF. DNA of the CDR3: TGCGCCAGCAGCTTGACTCTAGCGGGAGGCCCCAATGAGCAGTTCTTC. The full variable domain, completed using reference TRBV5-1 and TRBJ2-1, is KAGVTQTPRYLIKTRGQQVTLSCSPISGHRSVSWYQQTPGQGLQFLFEYFSETQRNKGNFPGRFSGRQFSNSRSEMNVSTLELGDSALYLCASSLTLAGGPNEQFFGPGTRLTVL.

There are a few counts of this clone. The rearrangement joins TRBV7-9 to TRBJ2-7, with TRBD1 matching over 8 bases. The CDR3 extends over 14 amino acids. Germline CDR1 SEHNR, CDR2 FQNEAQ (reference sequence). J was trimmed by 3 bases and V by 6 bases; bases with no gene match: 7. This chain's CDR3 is CASRQDRADYEQYF. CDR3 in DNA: TGTGCCAGCAGACAGGACAGGGCCGACTACGAGCAGTACTTC.

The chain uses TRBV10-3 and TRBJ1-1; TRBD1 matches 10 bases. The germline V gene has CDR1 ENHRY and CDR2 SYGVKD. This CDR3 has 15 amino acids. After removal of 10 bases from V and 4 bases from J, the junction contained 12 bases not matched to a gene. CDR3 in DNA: TGTGCCACGAACACCGGGACAGGGGTTGGCACTGAAGCTTTCTTT. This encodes CATNTGTGVGTEAFF.

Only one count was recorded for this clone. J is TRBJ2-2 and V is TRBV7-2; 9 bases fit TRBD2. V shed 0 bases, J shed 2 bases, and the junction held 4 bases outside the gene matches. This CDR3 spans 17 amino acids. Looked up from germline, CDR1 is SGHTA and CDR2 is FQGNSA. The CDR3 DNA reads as TGTGCCAGCAGCTTAGCGCGGGGGGGCTTTAACACCGGGGAGCTGTTTTTT. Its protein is CASSLARGGFNTGELFF.

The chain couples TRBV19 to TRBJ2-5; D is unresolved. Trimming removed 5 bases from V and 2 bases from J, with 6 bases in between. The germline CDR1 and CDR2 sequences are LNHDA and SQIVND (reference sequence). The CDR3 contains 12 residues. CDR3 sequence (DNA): TGTGCCAGTAGTGCCAGGCAAGAGACCCAGTACTTC. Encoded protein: CASSARQETQYF.

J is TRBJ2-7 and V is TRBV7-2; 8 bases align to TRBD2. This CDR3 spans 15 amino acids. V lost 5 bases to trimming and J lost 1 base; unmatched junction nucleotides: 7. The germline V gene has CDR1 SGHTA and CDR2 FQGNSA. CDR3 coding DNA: TGTGCCAGCAGCCTGAGCGGGAGCGGTTCCTACGAGCAGTACTTC. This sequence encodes CASSLSGSGSYEQYF.

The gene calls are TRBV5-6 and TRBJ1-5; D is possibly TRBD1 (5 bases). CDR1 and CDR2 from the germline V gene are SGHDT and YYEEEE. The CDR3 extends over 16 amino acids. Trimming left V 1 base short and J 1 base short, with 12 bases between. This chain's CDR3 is CASSLTGGGSNQPQHF. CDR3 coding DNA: TGTGCCAGCAGCTTGACTGGGGGAGGGAGCAATCAGCCCCAGCATTTT.

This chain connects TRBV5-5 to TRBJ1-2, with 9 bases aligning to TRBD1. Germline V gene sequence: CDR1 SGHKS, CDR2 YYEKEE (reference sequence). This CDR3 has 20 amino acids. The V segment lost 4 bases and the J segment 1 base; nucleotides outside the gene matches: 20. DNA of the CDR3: TGTGCCAGCAGCAAACCGAACTCGGGACAGGGCCGTCGGGGTAACTATGGCTACACCTTC. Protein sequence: CASSKPNSGQGRRGNYGYTF.

CDR3 region: CASSLLGGRASNEQFF. CDR3 DNA: TGTGCCAGCAGTTTATTGGGCGGGAGGGCTTCAAATGAGCAGTTCTTC. This chain connects TRBV28 to TRBJ2-1, with 9 bases matching TRBD2. The CDR3 runs to 16 residues. Germline values: CDR1 MDHEN, CDR2 SYDVKM. After removal of 1 base from V and 7 bases from J, the junction contained 8 bases not matched to a gene.

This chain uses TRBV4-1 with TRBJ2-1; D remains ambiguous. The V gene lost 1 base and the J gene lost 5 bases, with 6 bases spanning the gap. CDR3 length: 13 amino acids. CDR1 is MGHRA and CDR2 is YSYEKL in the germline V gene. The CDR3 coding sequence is TGCGCCAGCAGCCAAGTTCCAGACAATGAGCAGTTCTTC. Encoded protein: CASSQVPDNEQFF.